The entry that follows covers one T cell receptor beta chain sequence. Its target is not known. Lacking the conserved final phenylalanine or tryptophan, this CDR3 likely reflects a read error. No DNA is shown, since the ends of the CDR3 on it are uncertain; the CDR3 is the one TCRdb lists. These data come from a study of early T cells in non-severe SARS-CoV-2 infection. Study as a whole: Chains were unpaired, as sequencing was done on bulk RNA from unsorted whole blood.

The CDR3 is 13 amino acids in total, end residues counted. Germline values: CDR1 SGHTA, CDR2 FQGNSA. As part of library construction, unique molecular identifiers were attached to individual cDNA molecules. TCRdb used MiXCR to reprocess the 5' RACE reads, holding one entry per CDR3 protein. Of about 63,000 distinct CDR3 sequences listed, under 15% are singletons. The study's findings and limits: VDJdb matching favored anti-spike CD8 responses, missing private and CD4 specificities.

V usage is TRBV7-2 and J usage is TRBJ2-3; the table's D call, TRBD2, has no DNA check behind it. This TCR was sampled from an adult who was a healthcare worker with PCR-confirmed SARS-CoV-2 infection or an uninfected control (not recorded which). The sequenced sample consisted of whole blood. The CDR3 reads CASSLRRGLAGDL.